This T cell receptor beta chain emerged from a study of T-cell reconstitution after alpha-beta-depleted transplantation in children (dated by TCRdb to the mid-2010s). Context from the whole study: Using TCR repertoire profiling, the study quantitatively followed how T-cell immune reconstitution unfolded in children after TCRalphabeta/CD19-depleted allogeneic hematopoietic cell transplantation.

Trimming removed 8 bases from V and 4 bases from J, leaving 21 bases between the germline ends. The CDR3, cysteine through phenylalanine, is 15 amino acids long. This entry keeps only the CDR3 DNA: 45 bases, framed from base 1. Sequences MGHRA (CDR1) and YSYEKL (CDR2) are obtained from the germline V gene. To prepare the library, PCR was applied. Sequencing was carried out with an Illumina HiSeq 2500. TCR libraries were prepared with molecular barcoding, using unique molecular identifiers to normalize TCRbeta repertoire quantification. TCRdb passed the public sequencing reads through fastp at Q25 and MiXCR, retaining productive beta sequences. Each entry is one CDR3 protein sequence, shown with its most common DNA and genes. The sample table holds 480,000 or so distinct CDR3 sequences, of which over 9.5% were seen once. Of the sample, 2% falls within the top ten clones. The sample's treatment or condition label, decoded: allogeneic hematopoietic cell transplantation with graft depleted of TCRalphabeta T cells and CD19 B cells. The transplant recipients were children given TCRalphabeta/CD19-depleted allogeneic hematopoietic cell grafts.

Beyond this particular receptor, the publication reports: About two months after transplant, the apparently early recovery of alphabetaT-cell counts reportedly depended on just several hundred clones that had expanded rapidly and came from non-depleted graft cells. The frequencies of hyperexpanded clones fell over the following months, and after one year, T-cell counts and TCRbeta diversity were mostly attributed to newly produced T cells. The high TCRbeta diversity at day 60 in some patients was ascribed to recipient T cells and intrathymic progenitors that had survived conditioning.

As regards this clonotype: The antigen it recognizes is unknown. Qualities for individual bases were not recorded, and no much larger clone is one base off.

The material sequenced was PBMCs, taken before TCRalphabeta/CD19-depleted stem cell transplant. This sequence was found in a child aged 2 to 10 with inherited bone marrow failure, due to receive a stem cell transplant. The V and J genes are TRBV4-1 and TRBJ2-7; the D gene is perhaps TRBD2, from 5 matching bases. Read as DNA, the sequence is TGCGCCAGCGGAGCCCAGGCTCTCGAGGGTTACGAGCAGTACTTC. It translates to CASGAQALEGYEQYF.